Listed below are T cell receptor beta chains from one sample, sequenced in a study of blood T cell repertoires in COVID-19. Repertoires were generated with immunoSEQ multiplex PCR, while TCRdb's copy carries only in-frame clones and drops some. The sample lists around 180,000 clones, more than 75% occurring once. Sequencing used PBMCs or T cells enriched from blood (not recorded which). The receptors originated from a woman aged 50 to 65 with acute COVID-19. Each CDR3 is given with its conserved first and last residue. Only part of the rows carry a size: once, few, many, or a class if the clone is expanded.

V gene | clone size | CDR3 protein
TRBV7-8 | . | CASSPPGRLVNTEAFF
TRBV19 | few | CASGRTGANSGANVLTF
TRBV7-9 | . | CASSLGQGGEPQHF
TRBV19 | . | CASTGQGPNTEAFF
TRBV28 | . | CASRAGGSNYGYTF
TRBV29-1 | . | CSSTGRYGYTF
TRBV27 | . | CASSLWADRDRNEKLFF
TRBV5-1 | . | CASRLGLGRTDTQYF
TRBV7-9 | once | CASSLALGDSQPQHF
TRBV6-1 | few | CASSEGEAGNTIYF
TRBV6-1 | . | CASSDMFRVTQPQHF
TRBV2 | . | CASRGIVWDTGNTIYF
TRBV9 | . | CASSVGSGGNSPLHF
TRBV18 | once | CASSPGGIDYGYTF
TRBV19 | . | CASTDRGIYSGNTIYF
TRBV19 | few | CASSIGGTSGGRGTDTQYF
TRBV7-9 | . | CASSSRGGNTIYF
TRBV29-1 | . | CSVEGIGIRGNEQFF
TRBV6-4 | once | CASSDSRQAGELFF
TRBV7-2 | . | CASSPEVRFSGNTIYF
TRBV19 | . | CASSIFGRGLHQPQHF
TRBV19 | . | CASSTIQGATSPLHF
TRBV30 | . | CAWSLQGSFKAFF
TRBV28 | . | CASSLSRDYNEQFF
TRBV4-1 | . | CASSQEQGYTEAFF
TRBV5-6 | . | CASSLEGTETFF
TRBV6-6 | . | CASSYTTGYEQFF
TRBV11-2 | once | CASSLFTGGSTDTQYF